A single sample gave rise to the 32 T cell receptor beta chains below, sequenced in a study of T cells in Graves' hyperthyroidism and ophthalmopathy. Amplification targeted TCR beta CDR3 regions from RNA transcripts. First-round RT-PCR targeting the TCR CDR3 was performed with the HTBI primer set. One entry per CDR3 protein results from TCRdb running MiXCR on the multiplex PCR reads. The data contain about 640,000 distinct CDR3 sequences, about a fifth of them singletons. Sequencing input: blood. Source of these receptors: a man aged 30-40 years with Graves' ophthalmopathy.

V usage is TRBV28 and J usage is TRBJ2-4; weak D call: TRBD1 (5 bases). CDR1 and CDR2 from the germline V gene are MDHEN and SYDVKM. V shed 2 bases and J shed 7 bases, with 6 bases lying between them. The CDR3 is 12 amino acids. This CDR3 is CASSLQGNIQYF. DNA for the CDR3: TGTGCCAGCAGTTTACAGGGTAACATTCAGTACTTC.

This clonotype was counted a single time. The genes are TRBV5-6 and TRBJ1-5; D not resolved. V lost 2 bases, J lost 3 bases, and 9 bases lay in between. This CDR3 contains 14 residues. CDR1 and CDR2 (germline): SGHDT, YYEEEE. CDR3 nucleotide sequence: TGTGCCAGCAGCTTAAGACGGAACAATCAGCCCCAGCATTTT. It encodes CASSLRRNNQPQHF.

This clonotype occurred many times. This sequence joins TRBV5-1 and TRBJ2-5, with D maybe TRBD1 (6 bases). This CDR3 has 15 amino acids. CDR1 is SGHRS, CDR2 YFSETQ, per germline. V was clipped by 2 bases and J by 1 base, with 12 bases between them. The CDR3 DNA is TGCGCCAGCAGCTTTATGGACAGCCTCCAAGAGACCCAGTACTTC. Translation: CASSFMDSLQETQYF.

This sequence joins TRBV28 and TRBJ2-2, with D possibly being TRBD1 or TRBD2 (5 bases each). The CDR3 is 17 residues long. V was cut by 7 bases and J by 0 bases, with 18 bases left in between. The germline gives CDR1 MDHEN, CDR2 SYDVKM. The CDR3 protein is CASTPGATISNTGELFF. The CDR3 DNA sequence: TGTGCCAGCACCCCCGGGGCGACCATCTCGAACACCGGGGAGCTGTTTTTT. The variable domain in full, with the rest retrieved from reference TRBV28 and TRBJ2-2, is DVKVTQSSRYLVKRTGEKVFLECVQDMDHENMFWYRQDPGLGLRLIYFSYDVKMKEKGDIPEGYSVSREKKERFSLILESASTNQTSMYLCASTPGATISNTGELFFGEGSRLTVL.

V gene TRBV6-5 combines with J gene TRBJ2-1, with D possibly being TRBD2 (5 bases). V shed 4 bases and J shed 4 bases, with 14 bases lying between them. Germline V gene lookup returns CDR1 MNHEY and CDR2 SVGAGI. This CDR3 region has 15 residues. The CDR3 reads CASSFGLSPYNEQFF. CDR3 coding DNA: TGTGCCAGCAGTTTTGGACTTAGCCCGTACAATGAGCAGTTCTTC.

This clonotype was observed many times. V gene TRBV6-2 or TRBV6-3 combines with J gene TRBJ2-2; D is unclear. CDR1 and CDR2 (germline): MNHEY, SVGEGT. The CDR3 spans 12 residues. V was trimmed by 0 bases and J by 6 bases, leaving 2 bases between them. DNA of the CDR3: TGTGCCAGCAGTTACTCTGCCGGGGAGCTGTTTTTT. Translating it yields CASSYSAGELFF.

This clonotype came up many times. This chain connects TRBV28 to TRBJ2-7; 13 bases are shared with TRBD2. V trimming: 5 bases; J trimming: 7 bases; junction bases outside the gene matches: 5. The CDR3 contains 14 residues. Germline lookup yields CDR1 MDHEN and CDR2 SYDVKM. The CDR3 reads CASSPQLAGGEQYF. The DNA for the CDR3 is TGTGCCAGCAGTCCCCAACTAGCGGGAGGGGAGCAGTACTTC.

There are a few counts of this clonotype. V is TRBV18 and J is TRBJ2-3; D might be TRBD2 (6 bases). Germline CDR1 and CDR2: KGHSH and LQKENI. V was cut by 3 bases and J by 4 bases, with 17 bases left in between. The CDR3 contains 16 residues. CDR3 residues: CASSPYPLGSADTQYF. Written as DNA, the CDR3 is TGTGCCAGCTCACCTTACCCCCTCGGGAGCGCAGATACGCAGTATTTT.

This clonotype was seen repeatedly, ten times or more. V is TRBV2 and J is TRBJ2-7, with TRBD1 identical over 10 bases. Germline lookup yields CDR1 SNHLY and CDR2 FYNNEI. Germline trimming cut 4 bases from V and 5 bases from J; bases unmatched to any gene: 5. The CDR3 covers 14 residues. This CDR3 is CASSAAGTGDEQYF. DNA of the CDR3: TGTGCCAGCAGTGCGGCGGGGACAGGGGACGAGCAGTACTTC.

This clonotype has ten or more counts. The chain combines TRBV7-8 with TRBJ2-1; maybe TRBD2 (6 bases). Trimming shortened V by 3 bases and J by 0 bases, and 9 bases separated the two germline ends. Per the germline V gene, CDR1 is SGHVS and CDR2 is FQNEAQ. The CDR3 contains 15 residues. In DNA, the CDR3 is TGTGCCAGCAGCTTCCTAGCGCGCTCCTACAATGAGCAGTTCTTC. Translated, it gives CASSFLARSYNEQFF.

The CDR3 is CSVQEQGALMNTEAFF. CDR3 DNA: TGCAGCGTTCAGGAACAGGGGGCCCTTATGAACACTGAAGCTTTCTTT. The chain carries TRBV29-1 and TRBJ1-1; 9 nucleotides line up with TRBD1. Germline trimming cut 5 bases from V and 0 bases from J; bases unmatched to any gene: 10. CDR3 length equals 16 residues. Germline loops: CDR1 SQVTM, CDR2 ANQGSEA.

This clonotype has at least ten counts. The chain recombines TRBV30 with TRBJ2-7; 11 bases match TRBD2. The CDR3 totals 14 residues. Looked up from germline, CDR1 is GTSNPN and CDR2 is SVGIG (reference sequence). Germline trimming cut 0 bases from V and 4 bases from J; bases unmatched to any gene: 2. The CDR3 region is CAWSVLAGEYEQYF. The CDR3 DNA reads as TGTGCCTGGAGTGTACTAGCGGGAGAATACGAGCAGTACTTC.

The sample holds a few counts of this clonotype. The chain carries TRBV19 and TRBJ1-5; D uncertain. The CDR3 loop spans 13 amino acids. Trimming took off 9 bases at V and 6 bases at J, with 15 bases between the two ends. The germline CDR1 and CDR2 sequences are LNHDA and SQIVND (reference sequence). The CDR3 nucleotides are TGTGCCAGCAATAGTTCCCTCGGTCAGCCCCAGCATTTT. Amino acid sequence: CASNSSLGQPQHF. The full variable domain, completed using reference TRBV19 and TRBJ1-5, is DGGITQSPKYLFRKEGQNVTLSCEQNLNHDAMYWYRQDPGQGLRLIYYSQIVNDFQKGDIAEGYSVSREKKESFPLTVTSAQKNPTAFYLCASNSSLGQPQHFGDGTRLSIL.

V usage is TRBV5-8 and J usage is TRBJ1-1; tentative D call: TRBD1 (5 bases). CDR1 SGHTS and CDR2 YDEGEE come from the germline V gene. The CDR3 covers 16 residues. Trimming took 4 bases from V and 0 from J, leaving 16 bases between them. The CDR3 coding sequence is TGTGCCAGCAGCCTGGGGGGGGGGAGATTGAACACTGAAGCTTTCTTT. It is translated as CASSLGGGRLNTEAFF.

The chain combines TRBV5-1 with TRBJ1-3; D unresolved. The V gene's germline CDR1 is SGHRS and CDR2 YFSETQ. The V end was cut by 2 bases, the J end by 0 bases, with 12 bases between. CDR3 length: 16 amino acids. The CDR3, as DNA: TGCGCCAGCAGCTTAGAGGCGTTCAACTCTGGAAACACCATATATTTT. Its protein product is CASSLEAFNSGNTIYF.

This clonotype has ten or more counts. The chain employs TRBV6-1 and TRBJ1-5, with TRBD1 as a possible D gene (6 bases). This CDR3 has 16 residues. V lost 4 bases and J 3 bases, leaving 16 bases between the germline ends. Germline V lookup: CDR1 MNHNS, CDR2 SASEGT. The CDR3 reads CASSGSRGTSNQPQHF. The CDR3 DNA is TGTGCCAGCAGTGGAAGTAGGGGGACCTCCAATCAGCCCCAGCATTTT.

This chain connects TRBV13 to TRBJ1-3; D call uncertain. Trimming took 0 bases from V and 4 from J, leaving 7 bases between them. CDR3 length: 14 residues. CDR1 is PRHDT, CDR2 FYEKMQ, per germline (reference sequence). Here the CDR3 reads CASSLGKGGNTIYF. The CDR3 DNA reads as TGTGCCAGCAGCTTAGGCAAAGGAGGAAACACCATATATTTT.

This clonotype showed up just a few times. The chain couples TRBV7-9 to TRBJ2-3; TRBD1 aligns across 9 bases. Germline CDR1 and CDR2: SEHNR and FQNEAQ (reference sequence). V gave up 3 bases and J gave up 4 bases; unmatched junction bases: 2. This CDR3 is 14 amino acids long. The CDR3, as DNA: TGTGCCAGCAGCTTCACAGGGGGCCCAGATACGCAGTATTTT. It is translated as CASSFTGGPDTQYF.

V usage is TRBV9 and J usage is TRBJ2-7; TRBD2 agrees at 8 bases. The CDR3 is made up of 15 amino acids. The germline V gene encodes CDR1 SGDLS and CDR2 YYNGEE. Losses at the gene ends were 5 bases for V and 2 bases for J; bases not matched to a gene: 9. The CDR3 reads CASSKQPGGTYEQYF. The CDR3 bases are TGTGCCAGCAGTAAACAACCGGGGGGGACCTACGAGCAGTACTTC.

This clonotype came up many times. The chain combines TRBV11-2 with TRBJ1-1, with D maybe TRBD1 (5 bases). V was cut by 1 base and J by 5 bases, with 17 bases left in between. The germline V gene has CDR1 SGHAT and CDR2 FQNNGV. This CDR3 contains 16 residues. The CDR3 nucleotides read TGTGCCAGCAGCTTAGCTCCCCAGGGCCGGGGGACTGAAGCTTTCTTT. Translation: CASSLAPQGRGTEAFF.

This clonotype has just one count. The chain uses TRBV6-1 and TRBJ2-4, with D possibly matching TRBD1 (7 bases). V gave up 4 bases and J gave up 0 bases, with 16 bases separating them. The CDR3 is 17 residues long. Germline CDR1 and CDR2: MNHNS and SASEGT. The CDR3 region has the DNA TGTGCCAGCAGTGCCCAGGGGGGATCTGTAGCCAAAAACATTCAGTACTTC. Translation: CASSAQGGSVAKNIQYF.

Concerning this clonotype: An end of the junction does not agree with germline; a read error may underlie this. The CDR3 sequence: CASRGGVSKYQETQYF. The CDR3 DNA reads TGTGCCAGCAGGGGGGGCGTGTCGAAGTACCAAGAGACCCAGTACTTC. This chain uses TRBV5-1 with TRBJ2-5, with D tentatively TRBD1 or TRBD2 (7 bases each). The CDR3 length is 16 residues. Per the germline V gene, CDR1 is SGHRS and CDR2 is YFSETQ.

This clonotype was found many times. The V gene is TRBV5-1, the J gene TRBJ2-3; 9 positions match TRBD2. The germline gives CDR1 SGHRS, CDR2 YFSETQ. J gave up 4 bases and V 4 bases, and 10 bases lay outside the gene matches. The CDR3 loop spans 16 amino acids. The CDR3 coding sequence is TGCGCCAGCAGCCAGGACGCGGGAGGGCGTGCAGATACGCAGTATTTT. Its protein product is CASSQDAGGRADTQYF.

V is TRBV27 and J is TRBJ2-1; 11 positions match TRBD2. This CDR3 has 16 amino acids. The germline gives CDR1 MNHEY, CDR2 SMNVEV (reference sequence). The V and J ends lost 7 bases and 11 bases, in that order; junction bases with no gene match: 16. CDR3 sequence reads: CASNPAQGLAGRQQFF. CDR3 nucleotides: TGTGCCAGCAATCCTGCGCAAGGACTAGCGGGCCGGCAGCAGTTCTTC.

At least ten counts were recorded for this clonotype. J is TRBJ2-7 and V is TRBV5-1; TRBD2 aligns across 9 bases. The trim removed 0 bases at V and 0 bases at J, leaving 4 bases unmatched. The CDR3 sequence is 16 residues long. Germline-derived CDR1 and CDR2 are SGHRS and YFSETQ. Here the CDR3 reads CASSLGAAGGSYEQYF. Written as DNA, the CDR3 is TGCGCCAGCAGCTTGGGGGCAGCGGGAGGCTCCTACGAGCAGTACTTC.

The chain links TRBV19 to TRBJ1-5, with a tentative D call TRBD1 (5 bases). The CDR3 extends over 14 amino acids. V was pared by 5 bases and J by 1 base, with 9 bases between. Germline V gene data show CDR1 as LNHDA and CDR2 as SQIVND (reference sequence). The CDR3 reads CASSRTPSNQPQHF. CDR3 coding DNA: TGTGCCAGTAGTCGGACACCGAGCAATCAGCCCCAGCATTTT.

This clonotype has a count of ten or more. This chain uses TRBV28 with TRBJ1-2; the D is unclear. Germline V CDR1 and CDR2: MDHEN, SYDVKM. This CDR3 has 13 residues. V lost 7 bases, J lost 4 bases, and 13 bases lay in between. CDR3 protein: CASTGRRPYGYTF. The CDR3 coding sequence is TGTGCCAGCACGGGAAGACGACCCTATGGCTACACCTTC.

V and J are TRBV7-2 and TRBJ2-2, with 7 bases that match TRBD2. CDR3 size: 14 residues. Germline V CDR1 and CDR2: SGHTA, FQGNSA. Trimming at V came to 6 bases and at J to 7 bases, leaving 8 bases not matched to a gene. CDR3 DNA: TGTGCCAGCAGACGGACTAGGGAGAACGGGGAGCTGTTTTTT. This sequence encodes CASRRTRENGELFF.

Many counts were recorded for this clonotype. The CDR3 is CASMGGTGYNEQFF. DNA of the CDR3: TGTGCCAGCATGGGGGGTACGGGCTACAATGAGCAGTTCTTC. This chain connects TRBV28 to TRBJ2-1; possibly TRBD2 for D (6 bases). V gave up 7 bases and J gave up 3 bases, with 13 bases separating them. Germline CDR1 is MDHEN and CDR2 is SYDVKM. The CDR3 is 14 amino acids.

V gene TRBV7-2 combines with J gene TRBJ1-4; a weak D match, TRBD1 (5 bases). The CDR3 runs 15 residues. CDR1 and CDR2 from the germline V gene are SGHTA and FQGNSA. The ends were cut back, 2 bases at V and 8 bases at J, with 15 bases in the middle. CDR3 amino acids: CASSLWGRDDEKLFF. The CDR3 DNA sequence: TGTGCCAGCAGCTTATGGGGCAGGGACGACGAAAAACTGTTTTTT.

This clonotype was observed a handful of times. V and J are TRBV11-1 and TRBJ2-2; 7 nucleotides agree with TRBD1. Trimming removed 5 bases from V and 4 bases from J; junction bases left unmatched: 7. The CDR3 has 15 amino acids. Germline V gene sequence: CDR1 SGHAT, CDR2 FQDESV (reference sequence). CDR3 protein: CASSATRGTTGELFF. For the CDR3, the DNA is TGTGCCAGCAGCGCAACCAGGGGGACCACCGGGGAGCTGTTTTTT.

As regards this clonotype: A much larger clone lies a single base off, so this may be a read error. This chain uses TRBV28 with TRBJ2-2; a possible D gene is TRBD1 (6 bases). This CDR3 has 17 residues. The V and J ends lost 3 bases and 2 bases respectively, with 16 bases between them. Germline assignment: CDR1 MDHEN and CDR2 SYDVKM. The CDR3 bases are TGTGCCAGCAGTTTCGGCAGGGGCGTAGGAAACACCGGGGAGCTGTTTTTT. Translated: CASSFGRGVGNTGELFF.